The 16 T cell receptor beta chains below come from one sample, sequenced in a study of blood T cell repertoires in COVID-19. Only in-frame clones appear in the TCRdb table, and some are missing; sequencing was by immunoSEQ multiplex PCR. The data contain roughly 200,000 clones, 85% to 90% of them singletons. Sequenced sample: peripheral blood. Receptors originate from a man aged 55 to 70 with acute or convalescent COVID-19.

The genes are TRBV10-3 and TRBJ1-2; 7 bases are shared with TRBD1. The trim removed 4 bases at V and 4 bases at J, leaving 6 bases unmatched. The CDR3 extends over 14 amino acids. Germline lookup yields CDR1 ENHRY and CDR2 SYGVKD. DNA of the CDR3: TGTGCCATCAGTGGCCCGGACAGGATCTATGGCTACACCTTC. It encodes CAISGPDRIYGYTF.

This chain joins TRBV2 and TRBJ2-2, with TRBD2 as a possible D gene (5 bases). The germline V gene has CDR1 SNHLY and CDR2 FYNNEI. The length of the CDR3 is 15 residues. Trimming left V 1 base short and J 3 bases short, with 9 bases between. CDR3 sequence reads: CASSEEGGYTGELFF. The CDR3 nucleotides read TGTGCCAGCAGTGAAGAGGGCGGGTACACCGGGGAGCTGTTTTTT.

CDR3 loop: CASSLGPGINTIYF. CDR3 in DNA: TGTGCCAGCAGCTTAGGTCCGGGGATAAACACCATATATTTT. The chain employs TRBV7-2 and TRBJ1-3; D is unclear. V lost 1 base and J 6 bases, leaving 10 bases between the germline ends. CDR1 and CDR2 from the germline V gene are SGHTA and FQGNSA. The CDR3 is 14 amino acids.

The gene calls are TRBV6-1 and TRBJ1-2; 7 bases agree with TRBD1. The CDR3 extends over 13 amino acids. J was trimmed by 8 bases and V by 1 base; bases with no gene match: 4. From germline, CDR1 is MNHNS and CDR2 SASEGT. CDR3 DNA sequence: TGTGCCAGCAGTGAAGGACAGGGAAGAGGCTACACCTTC. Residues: CASSEGQGRGYTF.

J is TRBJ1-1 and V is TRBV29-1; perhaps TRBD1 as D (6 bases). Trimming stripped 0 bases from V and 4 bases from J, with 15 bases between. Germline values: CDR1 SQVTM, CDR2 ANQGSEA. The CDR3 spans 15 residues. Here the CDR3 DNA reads TGCAGCGTTGAAGAATCAGGGGCCGGTGCCACTGAAGCTTTCTTT. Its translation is CSVEESGAGATEAFF.

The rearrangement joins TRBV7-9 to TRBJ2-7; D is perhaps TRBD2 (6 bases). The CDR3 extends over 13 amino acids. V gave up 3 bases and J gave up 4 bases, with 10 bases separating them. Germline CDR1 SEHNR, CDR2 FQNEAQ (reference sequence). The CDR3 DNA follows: TGTGCCAGCAGCTTCGAGGGACTTTACGAGCAGTACTTC. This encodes CASSFEGLYEQYF.

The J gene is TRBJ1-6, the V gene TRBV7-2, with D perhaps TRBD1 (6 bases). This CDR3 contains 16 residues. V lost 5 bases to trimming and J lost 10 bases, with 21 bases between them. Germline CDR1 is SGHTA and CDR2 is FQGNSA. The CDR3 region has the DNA TGTGCCAGCAGCCCACTCGGTGGGGGGGCTGGCTCACCCCTCCACTTT. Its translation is CASSPLGGGAGSPLHF.

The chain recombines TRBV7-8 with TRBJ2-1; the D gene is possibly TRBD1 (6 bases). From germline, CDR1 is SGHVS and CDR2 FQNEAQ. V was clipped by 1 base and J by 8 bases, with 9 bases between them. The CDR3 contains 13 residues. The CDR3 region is CASSLGGRYEQFF. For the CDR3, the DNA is TGTGCCAGCAGCTTAGGGGGGCGCTATGAGCAGTTCTTC.

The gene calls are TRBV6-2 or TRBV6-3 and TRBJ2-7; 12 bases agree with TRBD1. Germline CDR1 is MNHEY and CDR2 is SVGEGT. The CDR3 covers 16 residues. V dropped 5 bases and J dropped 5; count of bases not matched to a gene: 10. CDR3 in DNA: TGTGCCAGCAGTCTAGACCGGGACAGGGGGCTTGACGAGCAGTACTTC. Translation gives CASSLDRDRGLDEQYF.

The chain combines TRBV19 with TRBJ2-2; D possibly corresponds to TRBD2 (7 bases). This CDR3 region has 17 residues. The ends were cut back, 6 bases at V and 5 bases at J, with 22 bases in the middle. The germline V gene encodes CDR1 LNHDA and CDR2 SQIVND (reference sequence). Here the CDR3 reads CASSRDGGAVRTGELFF. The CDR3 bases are TGTGCCAGTAGCAGGGATGGGGGGGCCGTAAGGACCGGGGAGCTGTTTTTT.

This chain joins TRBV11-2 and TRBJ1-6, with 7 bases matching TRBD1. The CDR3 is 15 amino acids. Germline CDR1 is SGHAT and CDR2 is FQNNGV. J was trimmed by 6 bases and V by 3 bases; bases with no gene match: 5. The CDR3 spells CASSLETGVNSPLHF. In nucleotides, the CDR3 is TGTGCCAGCAGCTTGGAAACAGGGGTTAATTCACCCCTCCACTTT.

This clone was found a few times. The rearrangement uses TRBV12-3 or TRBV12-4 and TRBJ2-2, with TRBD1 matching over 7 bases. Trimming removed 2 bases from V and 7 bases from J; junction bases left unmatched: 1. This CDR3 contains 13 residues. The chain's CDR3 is CASSLQGVGELFF. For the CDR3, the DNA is TGTGCCAGCAGTTTACAGGGGGTCGGGGAGCTGTTTTTT.

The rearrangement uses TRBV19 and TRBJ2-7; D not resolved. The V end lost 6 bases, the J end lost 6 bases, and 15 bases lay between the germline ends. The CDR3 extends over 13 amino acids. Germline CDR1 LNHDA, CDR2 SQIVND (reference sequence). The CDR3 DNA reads TGTGCCAGTAGCCCCCAGGTTTTGGGCGAGCAGTACTTC. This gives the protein CASSPQVLGEQYF.

The CDR3 DNA follows: TGTGCCAGCAGCTTGGGATCACAGATGCTGCAGTATTTT. It specifies CASSLGSQMLQYF. The rearrangement joins TRBV5-6 to TRBJ2-3, with no clear D. The V and J ends lost 0 bases and 11 bases respectively, with 13 bases between them. The V gene's germline CDR1 is SGHDT and CDR2 YYEEEE. CDR3 length equals 13 residues.

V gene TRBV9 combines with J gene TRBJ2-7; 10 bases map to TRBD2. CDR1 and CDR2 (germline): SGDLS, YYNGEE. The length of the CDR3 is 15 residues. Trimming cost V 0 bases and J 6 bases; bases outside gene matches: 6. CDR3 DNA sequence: TGTGCCAGCAGCGTAGCGGTAGCGGGGGGCTCCGAGCAGTACTTC. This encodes CASSVAVAGGSEQYF.

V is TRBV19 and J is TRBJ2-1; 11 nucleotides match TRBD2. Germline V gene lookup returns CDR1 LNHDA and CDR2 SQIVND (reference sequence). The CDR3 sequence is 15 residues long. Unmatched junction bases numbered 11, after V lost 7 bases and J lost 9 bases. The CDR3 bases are TGTGCCAGTAATGGTCTAGCGGGGGGCCAGGGTGAGCAGTTCTTC. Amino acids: CASNGLAGGQGEQFF.